The 12 T cell receptor beta chains reported below all come from one sample, sequenced in a study of blood T cells in healthy people across ages. The second PCR ran about 6 to 11 cycles with a sample-barcoded 5' primer and J-beta primers. TCRdb itself ran the 5' RACE reads through MiXCR, one entry per CDR3 protein. The sample records about 1.1 million distinct CDR3 sequences, around two fifths being singletons. Sequenced input: blood. The receptors derive from a man aged 18 to 30 in good health.

The gene calls are TRBV29-1 and TRBJ1-2; 9 bases agree with TRBD1. The CDR3 spans 12 residues. Germline values: CDR1 SQVTM, CDR2 ANQGSEA. The V gene end was trimmed by 7 bases and the J gene end by 6 bases; junction bases not matched to a gene: 6. In nucleotides, the CDR3 is TGCAGCGCCGGGGACAGGGTCAATGGCTACACCTTC. It is translated as CSAGDRVNGYTF.

The chain uses TRBV7-9 and TRBJ1-1; 12 nucleotides agree with TRBD1. Losses at the gene ends were 5 bases for V and 1 base for J; bases not matched to a gene: 8. Germline values: CDR1 SEHNR, CDR2 FQNEAQ (reference sequence). The CDR3 contains 17 residues. The CDR3 DNA sequence: TGTGCCAGCAGCCGGGGGACAGGGGGCCTGAGGAACACTGAAGCTTTCTTT. It is translated as CASSRGTGGLRNTEAFF.

V gene TRBV20-1 combines with J gene TRBJ2-1; D ambiguous. The J call could be wrong; TRBJ2-7 is a better fit for the DNA end. Germline assignment: CDR1 DFQATT and CDR2 SNEGSKA (reference sequence). This CDR3 is built from 15 residues. CDR3 nucleotides: TGCAGTGCTTCACGCGGACGGAGCTCCTACAATGAGCAGTACTTC. Its translation: CSASRGRSSYNEQYF.

This rearrangement joins TRBV4-2 to TRBJ2-1; TRBD2 matches at 11 bases. Unmatched junction bases numbered 10, after V lost 4 bases and J lost 8 bases. Per germline, CDR1 LGHNA and CDR2 YNFKEQ. The CDR3 spans 16 residues. In DNA form, the CDR3 reads TGTGCCAGCAGCCCTAGTAGCGGGGGGGCCCGCTATGAGCAGTTCTTC. It encodes CASSPSSGGARYEQFF.

The rearrangement links TRBV20-1 to TRBJ1-1; D perhaps matches TRBD1 (6 bases). In germline, CDR1 is DFQATT, CDR2 SNEGSKA (reference sequence). The CDR3 consists of 12 residues. V was shortened by 0 bases and J by 8 bases, with 10 bases between the two germline ends. The CDR3 DNA is TGCAGTGCTAGAGATCTGACAGGCGAAGCTTTCTTT. Amino acid sequence: CSARDLTGEAFF.

This clonotype has more than one count but fewer than ten. The chain recombines TRBV5-1 with TRBJ1-4; the D is unclear. This CDR3 has 15 amino acids. V was clipped by 5 bases and J by 3 bases, with 14 bases between them. Germline CDR1 is SGHRS and CDR2 is YFSETQ. In DNA form, the CDR3 reads TGCGCCAGCAGGATGACGGCGGCATCTAATGAAAAACTGTTTTTT. Translated: CASRMTAASNEKLFF.

The CDR3: CASSLLVVDTQYF. For the CDR3, the DNA is TGTGCCAGCAGCTTACTGGTTGTAGATACGCAGTATTTT. The genes are TRBV7-2 and TRBJ2-3; D not certain. From germline, CDR1 is SGHTA and CDR2 FQGNSA. The V end was cut by 2 bases, the J end by 5 bases, with 8 bases between. The CDR3 extends over 13 amino acids.

The chain joins TRBV10-3 to TRBJ1-5, with 8 bases matching TRBD1. After removal of 5 bases from V and 2 bases from J, the junction contained 5 bases not matched to a gene. CDR3 length equals 15 residues. Germline CDR1 is ENHRY and CDR2 is SYGVKD. This CDR3 is CAISWGTGGNQPQHF. DNA of the CDR3: TGTGCCATCAGTTGGGGGACAGGTGGCAATCAGCCCCAGCATTTT.

V and J are TRBV7-2 and TRBJ2-3; D assignment may be TRBD1 or TRBD2 (5 bases each). There are 13 residues in the CDR3. Trimming took off 6 bases at V and 4 bases at J, with 11 bases between the two ends. In germline, CDR1 is SGHTA, CDR2 FQGNSA. CDR3 amino acids: CASRKRGADTQYF. CDR3 bases: TGTGCCAGCAGGAAGAGGGGTGCAGATACGCAGTATTTT.

The rearrangement uses TRBV20-1 and TRBJ2-1; D may be TRBD2 (5 bases). V was trimmed by 3 bases and J by 15 bases, leaving 15 bases between them. Germline V lookup: CDR1 DFQATT, CDR2 SNEGSKA (reference sequence). This CDR3 spans 11 amino acids. The CDR3 sequence is CSARDSNDLFF. CDR3 DNA sequence: TGCAGTGCTAGGGACTCCAATGACTTGTTCTTC.

This chain connects TRBV28 to TRBJ2-3; D is uncertain. In germline, CDR1 is MDHEN, CDR2 SYDVKM. The CDR3 has 14 amino acids. Trimming pared 1 base from V and 2 bases from J, leaving 7 bases between. The CDR3 region is CASSLSANTDTQYF. The CDR3, as DNA: TGTGCCAGCAGTTTATCGGCCAACACAGATACGCAGTATTTT.

This chain joins TRBV27 and TRBJ2-4; D is unresolved. The tail of the sequence fits TRBJ2-7 better, so the J call may be wrong. This CDR3 spans 14 amino acids. Looked up from germline, CDR1 is MNHEY and CDR2 is SMNVEV (reference sequence). The CDR3 DNA reads TGTGCCAGCAGTTTCAACGACCCCATCTACGAGCAGTACTTC. Translation: CASSFNDPIYEQYF.